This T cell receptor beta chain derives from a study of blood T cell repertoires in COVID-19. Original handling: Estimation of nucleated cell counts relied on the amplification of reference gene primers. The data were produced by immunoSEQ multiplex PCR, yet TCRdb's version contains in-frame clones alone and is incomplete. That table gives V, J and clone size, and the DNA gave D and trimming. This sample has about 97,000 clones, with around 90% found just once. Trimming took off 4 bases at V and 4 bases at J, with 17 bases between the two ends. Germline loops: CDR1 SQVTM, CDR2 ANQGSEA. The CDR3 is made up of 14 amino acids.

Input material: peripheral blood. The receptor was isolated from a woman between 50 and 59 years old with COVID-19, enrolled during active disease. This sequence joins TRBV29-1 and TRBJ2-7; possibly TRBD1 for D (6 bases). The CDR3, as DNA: TGCAGCGTTGTATTTCTCGGGACAATGTACGAGCAGTACTTC. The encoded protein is CSVVFLGTMYEQYF.